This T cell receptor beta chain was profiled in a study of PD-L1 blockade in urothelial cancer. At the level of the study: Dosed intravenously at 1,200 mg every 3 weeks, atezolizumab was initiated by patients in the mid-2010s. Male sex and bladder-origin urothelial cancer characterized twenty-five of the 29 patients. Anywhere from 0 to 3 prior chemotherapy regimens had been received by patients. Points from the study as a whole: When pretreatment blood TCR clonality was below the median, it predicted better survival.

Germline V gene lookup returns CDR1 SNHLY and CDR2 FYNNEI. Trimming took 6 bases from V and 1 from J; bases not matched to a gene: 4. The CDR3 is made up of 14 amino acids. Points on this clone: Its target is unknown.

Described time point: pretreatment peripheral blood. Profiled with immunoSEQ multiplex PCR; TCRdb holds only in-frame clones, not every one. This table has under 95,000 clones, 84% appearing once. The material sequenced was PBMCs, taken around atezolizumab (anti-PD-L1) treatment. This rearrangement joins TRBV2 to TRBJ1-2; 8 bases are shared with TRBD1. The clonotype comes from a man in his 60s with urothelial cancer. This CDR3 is CASRGTGRNYGYTF. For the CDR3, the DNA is TGTGCCAGCAGGGGGACAGGACGTAACTATGGCTACACCTTC.